Listed below are T cell receptor beta chains from one sample, sequenced in a study of blood T cell repertoires in COVID-19. Sequencing used immunoSEQ multiplex PCR; TCRdb keeps in-frame clones, though not all of them. The sample comprises 150,000 to 200,000 clones, 70% to 90% of which are singletons, and around 6.9% rests with the top ten. The sample consisted of peripheral blood. The receptors originated from an elderly man with COVID-19, enrolled during active disease. Both conserved end residues are part of each CDR3.

V gene	CDR3 protein
TRBV5-6	CASSSGQILEKLFF
TRBV6-5	CASRPRGITGELFF
TRBV6-5	CASSWGDKNTGELFF
TRBV5-4	CASSLSGRTGELFF
TRBV5-4	CASSLAGQGHTEAFF
TRBV7-8	CASSLDQQGANQPQHF
TRBV4-1	CASSRIHRDNQPQHF
TRBV20-1	CSASFGQGEQPQHF
TRBV5-1	CASSLAVSQATNEKLFF
TRBV2	CASTGQGAGNQPQHF
TRBV18	CASSTETGPGTDTQYF
TRBV19	CASKQGRQKLFF
TRBV7-8	CASSLAGSVAGTF
TRBV6-1	CASSEFFGAGYNEQFF
TRBV27	CASSLSRGDRGETQYF
TRBV10-3	CAISESGSGNEQYF
TRBV25-1	CASRRTGGKSEAFF
TRBV5-1	CASSGTGLEKLFF
TRBV27	CASSLGGVSQYF
TRBV5-1	CASSLARGGRTFF
TRBV6-5	CASSQGASGNTIYF
TRBV7-3	CASSPNVRTAHGYTF
TRBV28	CASSSAGETANEKLFF
TRBV6-5	CASSYSRTVNSPLHF
TRBV5-1	CASSLVSGGSPDTQYF
TRBV25-1	CASSAIRVNSPLHF
TRBV2	CASSELHLNTEAFF
TRBV19	CASQGRTSGVDTQYF
TRBV3-1/TRBV3-2	CASSQSGGGAGSSYEQYF
TRBV2	CASSDRDRGSFFGSPLHF
TRBV6-5	CASRKTRDTEAFF